What follows is one T cell receptor beta chain and its context. Its antigen is currently unknown. Carried by the TCR beta cDNA libraries were unique molecular identifiers. Using its own MiXCR run on the PCR reads, TCRdb lists one record per CDR3 protein. The data contain about 430,000 distinct CDR3 sequences, roughly 40% of them seen just once; the ten biggest clones take up 6.5% to 8%. This specimen belongs to a study of post-analysis software for immune sequencing data. Study-wide points: Comparison of patients with controls showed a handful of TRBV segments more frequent in patients, TRBV5-6, TRBV5-1 and TRBV20-1 among them.

The CDR3 is 14 amino acids. Trimming took off 2 bases at V and 0 bases at J, with 7 bases between the two ends. In germline, CDR1 is SGHTA, CDR2 FQGNSA. The chain is built from TRBV7-2 and TRBJ2-5; D unresolved. Sequencing used blood. The sequence derives from a girl aged 2-10 years with multiple sclerosis. CDR3 sequence (DNA): TGTGCCAGCAGCTTAAGGCGGAACCAAGAGACCCAGTACTTC. It translates to CASSLRRNQETQYF.